The rows below give T cell receptor beta chains drawn from one sample of a study of CD8 T cells in Susac syndrome. TCRdb re-derived calls from the immunoSEQ multiplex PCR reads in MiXCR, one entry per CDR3 protein. The sample lists more than 150,000 distinct CDR3 sequences, 90% to 96% occurring once. Sequencing was done on a sample of CD4+ T cells from PBMCs. The receptors were sampled from a human donor with Susac syndrome. The CDR3 runs from the conserved cysteine through the conserved F or W. Fields, in order: J gene, V gene, D gene, CDR3 protein, CDR3 DNA. A D gene is named only where the DNA matches it firmly.

J: TRBJ2-5; V: TRBV29-1; D: NA; CDR3: CSVQTTQETQYF; DNA: TGCAGCGTTCAGACAACCCAAGAGACCCAGTACTTC
J: TRBJ1-2; V: TRBV15; D: NA; CDR3: CATSREGVGGYTF; DNA: TGTGCCACCAGCAGAGAGGGGGTCGGTGGCTACACCTTC
J: TRBJ1-3; V: TRBV13; D: NA; CDR3: CASSLGENTIYF; DNA: TGTGCCAGCAGCCTTGGGGAGAACACCATATATTTT
J: TRBJ2-2; V: TRBV7-9; D: NA; CDR3: CASSSGRLDTGELFF; DNA: TGTGCCAGCAGCTCCGGCAGGTTGGACACCGGGGAGCTGTTTTTT
J: TRBJ1-5; V: TRBV20-1; D: TRBD1; CDR3: CSASRDRGRQPQHF; DNA: TGCAGTGCTAGCCGGGACAGGGGCCGACAGCCCCAGCATTTT
J: TRBJ1-1; V: TRBV4-1; D: TRBD1; CDR3: CASSQEDRETEAFF; DNA: TGCGCCAGCAGCCAAGAGGACAGGGAAACTGAAGCTTTCTTT
J: TRBJ1-4; V: TRBV27; D: NA; CDR3: CASSARFGGTNEKLFF; DNA: TGTGCCAGCAGTGCTAGGTTCGGGGGCACTAATGAAAAACTGTTTTTT
J: TRBJ2-1; V: TRBV5-1; D: TRBD1; CDR3: CASSPLGQGPLDEQFF; DNA: TGCGCCAGCAGCCCACTCGGACAGGGCCCTCTGGATGAGCAGTTCTTC
J: TRBJ2-5; V: TRBV7-2; D: TRBD1; CDR3: CASSPGQGSMETQYF; DNA: TGTGCCAGCAGCCCCGGACAGGGTAGTATGGAGACCCAGTACTTC
J: TRBJ2-5; V: TRBV5-4; D: TRBD2; CDR3: CASRPAGAGVETQYF; DNA: TGTGCCAGCAGGCCAGCGGGGGCTGGGGTAGAGACCCAGTACTTC
J: TRBJ2-3; V: TRBV3-1; D: NA; CDR3: CASSRRDGGADTQYF; DNA: TGTGCCAGCAGCCGGAGGGACGGCGGCGCAGATACGCAGTATTTT